This TCR beta chain is drawn from a study of Ad26.COV2.S vaccination and SARS-CoV-2 variants. As for the study in general: Doses of Ad26.COV2.S were injected into muscle once or twice, 56 days apart.

This clone appeared a single time. Noted treatment: approximately 18 received Ad26.COV2.S at low or high dose, single or two shots; several received placebo; per-sample allocation not given. Sampling took place 63 days after the first vaccine or placebo injection. The individual, an adult aged 18-55 years, was a donor in Boston. The study used a vaccine consisting of an Ad26 vector that expressed Wuhan-strain SARS-CoV-2 spike. The method was immunoSEQ multiplex PCR; TCRdb's version includes in-frame clones alone and lacks a portion of them. This sample has under 500,000 clones; 92% occur once, and the top ten carry about 1.7%. Per germline, CDR1 MNHEY and CDR2 SVGAGI. V was clipped by 6 bases and J by 2 bases; unmatched bases: 3. The CDR3 runs to 13 residues.

Sequenced here: peripheral blood, sampled in a trial of Ad26.COV2.S vaccine versus placebo. The receptor was derived from a person aged 18 to 65 who received the Ad26.COV2.S COVID-19 vaccine or a placebo. The chain uses TRBV6-5 and TRBJ1-2; 7 bases are a match to TRBD1. Written as DNA, the CDR3 is TGTGCCAGCAGCCCGGGACAGAACTATGGCTACACCTTC. Its translation is CASSPGQNYGYTF.